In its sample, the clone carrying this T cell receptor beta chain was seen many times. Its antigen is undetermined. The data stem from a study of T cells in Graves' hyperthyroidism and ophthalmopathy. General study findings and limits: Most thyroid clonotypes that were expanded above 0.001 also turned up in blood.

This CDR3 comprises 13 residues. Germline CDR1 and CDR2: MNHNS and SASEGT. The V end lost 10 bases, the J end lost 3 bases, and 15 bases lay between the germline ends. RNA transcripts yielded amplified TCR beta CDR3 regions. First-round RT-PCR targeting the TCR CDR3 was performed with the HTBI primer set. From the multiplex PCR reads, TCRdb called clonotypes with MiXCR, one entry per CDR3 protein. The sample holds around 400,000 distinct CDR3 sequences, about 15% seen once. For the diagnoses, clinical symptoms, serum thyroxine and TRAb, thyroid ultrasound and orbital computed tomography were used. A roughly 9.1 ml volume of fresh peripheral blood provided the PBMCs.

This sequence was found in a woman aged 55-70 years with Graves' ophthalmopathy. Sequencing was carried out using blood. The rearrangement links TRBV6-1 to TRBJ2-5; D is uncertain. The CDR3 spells CAISNGIEETQYF. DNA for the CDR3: TGTGCCATCTCGAACGGAATTGAAGAGACCCAGTACTTC.